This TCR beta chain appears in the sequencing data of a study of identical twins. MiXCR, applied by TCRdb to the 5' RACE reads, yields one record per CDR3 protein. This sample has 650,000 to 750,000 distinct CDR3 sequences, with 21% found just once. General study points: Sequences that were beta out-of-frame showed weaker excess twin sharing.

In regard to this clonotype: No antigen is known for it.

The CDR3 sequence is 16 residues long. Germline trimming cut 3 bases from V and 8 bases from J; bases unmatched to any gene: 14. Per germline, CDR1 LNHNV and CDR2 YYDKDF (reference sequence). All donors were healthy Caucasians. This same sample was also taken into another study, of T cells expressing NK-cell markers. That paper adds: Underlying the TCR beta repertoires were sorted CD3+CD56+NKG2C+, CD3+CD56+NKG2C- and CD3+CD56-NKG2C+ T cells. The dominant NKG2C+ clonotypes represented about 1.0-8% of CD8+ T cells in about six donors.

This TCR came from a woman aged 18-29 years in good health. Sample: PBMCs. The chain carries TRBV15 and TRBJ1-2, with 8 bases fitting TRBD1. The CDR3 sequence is CATSRAERQGLRGYTF. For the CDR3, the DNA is TGTGCCACCAGCAGGGCGGAGAGACAGGGGCTGAGAGGCTACACCTTC.